The rows below give T cell receptor beta chains drawn from one sample of a study of OX40 agonist ivuxolimab in advanced cancers. Sequencing used immunoSEQ multiplex PCR; TCRdb keeps in-frame clones, though not all of them. The table lists about 72,000 clones, around 85% of them singletons. This sample comprised CD4+ or CD8+ T cells sorted from blood, obtained in a trial of the OX40 agonist ivuxolimab. The receptor set was obtained from an adult with an advanced solid tumor such as melanoma, head and neck, liver or kidney cancer. Each CDR3 is given without its conserved first and last residue. The order of the fields is D gene, V gene, CDR3 protein. D genes are given only for firm matches.

>TRBD2|TRBV29-1
SVRGTSGSRDTDTQY
>NA|TRBV14
ASSHLLQDYEQY
>NA|TRBV2
ASRARGRTGELF
>TRBD1|TRBV6-5
ASSRQGSSYEQY
>NA|TRBV28
ASTQDTEAF
>NA|TRBV5-4
ASSKDQSYEQF
>NA|TRBV25-1
ASSAGRGTEAF
>NA|TRBV6-1
ASSESSPETQY
>TRBD2|TRBV19
ASSRRGTSSYNEQF
>NA|TRBV6-5
ASSYDTGSGNTIY
>TRBD1|TRBV18
ASSPSGGGYEQY
>NA|TRBV7-9
ASSLGGLNYGYT
>NA|TRBV7-2
ASSAGGDYYGYT